These T cell receptor beta chains were read from a single sample in a study of cytomegalovirus exposure and HLA in healthy donors. Some clones are missing from TCRdb's copy, which holds only in-frame ones; the method was immunoSEQ multiplex PCR. The data contain over 200,000 clones, roughly 70% of them singletons. Input material: PBMCs. The receptor source for this set is a woman in her 30s in good health and CMV-seronegative. Both conserved end residues are part of each CDR3. Fields, in order: D gene, V gene, J gene, clone size, CDR3 DNA, CDR3 protein. The D gene is left open where the match is weak. The listing skips clone size in some rows; elsewhere it reads once, few, many or a size class.

TRBD2	TRBV18	TRBJ2-7	NA	TGTGCCAGCTCACAGAGCGGGAGAGGGTCCTACGAGCAGTACTTC	CASSQSGRGSYEQYF
NA	TRBV10-1	TRBJ2-3	once	TGCGCCAGCAGTGCTGAAGGAGGGACAGATACGCAGTATTTT	CASSAEGGTDTQYF
NA	TRBV9	TRBJ1-2	few	TGTGCCAGCAGCGTAGATCTAAGGACAAGTAACTATGGCTACACCTTC	CASSVDLRTSNYGYTF
NA	TRBV15	TRBJ1-4	NA	TGTGCCACCAGCAGAGATTCAGCGGTTTTCGCAACTAATGAAAAACTGTTTTTT	CATSRDSAVFATNEKLFF
TRBD2	TRBV18	TRBJ2-1	NA	TGTGCCAGCTCACCAGAAGCGGGGGGTAATGAGCAGTTCTTC	CASSPEAGGNEQFF
NA	TRBV29-1	TRBJ1-1	NA	TGCAGCGTTGAAGAGGAGGCCCCACACACTCTTCATATCTACATGAACACTGAAGCTTTCTTT	CSVEEEAPHTLHIYMNTEAFF
NA	TRBV11-3	TRBJ2-1	NA	TGTGCCAGCAGCTTAGATAGCCGGGCCTACAATGAGCAGTTCTTC	CASSLDSRAYNEQFF
NA	TRBV28	TRBJ2-5	NA	TGTGCCAGCAGTCACCTTGGGCGAGGTAGCGGTACCTCGGGGGAGCAGTACTTC	CASSHLGRGSGTSGEQYF
TRBD1	TRBV30	TRBJ1-1	NA	TGTGCCTGGAGTTTAATCGACAGGGGGAACACTGAAGCTTTCTTT	CAWSLIDRGNTEAFF
TRBD1	TRBV10-3	TRBJ2-7	NA	TGTGCCACCTCTCCCGGGACAGGGGTCCCCTACGAGCAGTACTTC	CATSPGTGVPYEQYF
NA	TRBV5-1	TRBJ2-1	NA	TGCGCCAGCAGCGAGGGACTTGAGTACAATGAGCAGTTCTTC	CASSEGLEYNEQFF
NA	TRBV5-8	TRBJ1-2	NA	TGTGCCAGCAGCTCGGTCCCTGCTAACTATGGCTACACCTTC	CASSSVPANYGYTF
TRBD1	TRBV27	TRBJ1-6	once	TGTGCCAGCAGTTTAAGGACAGGGGGCTTACCCCTCCACTTT	CASSLRTGGLPLHF
NA	TRBV6-5	TRBJ1-2	NA	TGTGCCAGCAGTCAAGACAGCCCTCTCTATGGCTACACCTTC	CASSQDSPLYGYTF
NA	TRBV6-6	TRBJ1-1	NA	TGTGCCAGCAAAAGGGCGGCAGGGAGGGCTGAAGCTTTCTTT	CASKRAAGRAEAFF
NA	TRBV10-3	TRBJ2-5	few	TGTGCCATCAGTGAGTCGGGGGACAATAGACGACGGGAGACCCAGTACTTC	CAISESGDNRRRETQYF
TRBD1	TRBV11-1	TRBJ1-1	NA	TGTGCCAGCAGCTTAGCAGGACAGGGAGGGAACACTGAAGCTTTCTTT	CASSLAGQGGNTEAFF
NA	TRBV4-1	TRBJ1-5	NA	TGCGCCAGCAGCCAAGAATTTGGGGCCAATCAGCCCCAGCATTTT	CASSQEFGANQPQHF
NA	TRBV27	TRBJ1-1	NA	TGTGCCAGCAGTCCAACACAGGGTTCCTCTAGAAAAGCTTTCTTT	CASSPTQGSSRKAFF
TRBD1	TRBV6-5	TRBJ2-2	NA	TGTGCCAGCAGGACAGGGGCTGCCGGGGAGCTGTTTTTT	CASRTGAAGELFF
NA	TRBV29-1	TRBJ1-1	NA	TGCAGCGTTGGTAAGGGGACTGAAGCTTTCTTT	CSVGKGTEAFF
TRBD2	TRBV9	TRBJ2-1	NA	TGTGCCAGCAGCGCGGGACTAGCGGACAATGAGCAGTTCTTC	CASSAGLADNEQFF
TRBD1	TRBV9	TRBJ1-3	NA	TGTGCCAGCAGCGTTGGGACAGGACTCTCTGGAAACACCATATATTTT	CASSVGTGLSGNTIYF
NA	TRBV10-3	TRBJ2-3	once	TGTGCCATCAGTGCCCAGGGAGATACGCAGTATTTT	CAISAQGDTQYF
NA	TRBV6-5	TRBJ1-1	NA	TGTGCCAGCAGTGATAGACAGGAGATCACTGAAGCTTTCTTT	CASSDRQEITEAFF
TRBD2	TRBV18	TRBJ2-7	NA	TGTGCCAGCTCACGCCGGGAGGGCCCTCTCGAGCAGTACTTC	CASSRREGPLEQYF
NA	TRBV30	TRBJ1-3	NA	TGTGCCGGGGGCCTACCCTCTGGAAACACCATATATTTT	CAGGLPSGNTIYF
NA	TRBV29-1	TRBJ1-2	NA	TGCAGCGGCGGGGCAGATGACTATGGCTACACCTTC	CSGGADDYGYTF
TRBD2	TRBV27	TRBJ2-7	NA	TGTGCCAGCAGTATTAGCGGGAGAGGGACCTACGAGCAGTACTTC	CASSISGRGTYEQYF
NA	TRBV9	TRBJ1-2	NA	TGTGCCAGCAGCGTAGAAGGACAACCTAGGAATGGCTACACCTTC	CASSVEGQPRNGYTF
TRBD2	TRBV19	TRBJ2-1	NA	TGTGCCAGTAGTATTGGGCGGGGGGGCCGGCATGAGCAGTTCTTC	CASSIGRGGRHEQFF
NA	TRBV7-2	TRBJ2-1	NA	TGTGCCAGCATCTTAGATATCTCCCCCCTAGTTACTTCCTACAATGAGCAGTTCTTC	CASILDISPLVTSYNEQFF
NA	TRBV6-4	TRBJ1-1	NA	TGTGCCAGCAGTGAAGAGGCTTTCTTT	CASSEEAFF
TRBD1	TRBV7-9	TRBJ2-7	NA	TGTTCCAGCAGCGCACCCCCGGGACAGCCTTCCTACGAGCAGTACTTC	CSSSAPPGQPSYEQYF
NA	TRBV18	TRBJ2-4	NA	TGTGCCAGCTCACCAGAGGAGAGACAAAACATTCAGTACTTC	CASSPEERQNIQYF
NA	TRBV10-3	TRBJ2-2	once	TGTGCCATCAGTGACTCCGAATCTGGCAGGGTGTTCACCGGGGAGCTGTTTTTT	CAISDSESGRVFTGELFF
TRBD1	TRBV11-2	TRBJ1-2	few	TGTGCCAGCAGTAGACTCTTACAGGGGGCGAGTGGCTACACCTTC	CASSRLLQGASGYTF
NA	TRBV5-5	TRBJ2-1	once	TGTGCCAGCGGAAACCACTACAACAATGAGCAGTTCTTC	CASGNHYNNEQFF
NA	TRBV13	TRBJ2-2	NA	TGTGCCAGCAGCTCACACAGGGTGCGGTCCACCGGGGAGCTGTTTTTT	CASSSHRVRSTGELFF
NA	TRBV11-2	TRBJ2-3	NA	TGTGCCAGCAGCCACGGCGGCCCTAGCACAGATACGCAGTATTTT	CASSHGGPSTDTQYF
TRBD1	TRBV30	TRBJ2-5	once	TGTGCCTTCACAGGGGTCCAAGAGACCCAGTACTTC	CAFTGVQETQYF
NA	TRBV7-9	TRBJ2-7	NA	TGTGCCAGCAGCTTCAGGGTTTTCGAGCAGTACTTC	CASSFRVFEQYF